A single sample is the source of the 20 T cell receptor beta chains below, sequenced in a study of T cells in Graves' hyperthyroidism and ophthalmopathy. Amplification targeted TCR beta CDR3 regions from RNA transcripts. The HTBI primer set drove a first-round RT-PCR of the TCR CDR3. TCRdb analysed the multiplex PCR reads with MiXCR anew, one entry per CDR3 protein. The top ten hold roughly 24% of the sample, which has roughly 100,000 distinct CDR3 sequences, approximately 48% seen once. Sequencing used blood. The origin of the receptors is a man aged 35 to 55 with Graves' hyperthyroidism.

This clonotype has just a few counts. The chain carries TRBV7-9 and TRBJ1-2; 12 nucleotides agree with TRBD1. V lost 5 bases and J lost 4; bases outside the gene matches: 8. Germline assignment: CDR1 SEHNR and CDR2 FQNEAQ (reference sequence). The CDR3 is made up of 16 amino acids. CDR3 loop: CASSNSGTGGAYGYTF. The CDR3 nucleotides are TGTGCCAGCAGCAACTCCGGGACAGGGGGCGCCTATGGCTACACCTTC. The full variable domain, in which reference TRBV7-9 and TRBJ1-2 provide the parts outside the CDR3, is DTGVSQNPRHKITKRGQNVTFRCDPISEHNRLYWYRQTLGQGPEFLTYFQNEAQLEKSRLLSDRFSAERPKGSFSTLEIQRTEQGDSAMYLCASSNSGTGGAYGYTFGSGTRLTVV.

This clonotype was detected ten times or more. The CDR3 reads CASSLAGDEQYF. Here the CDR3 DNA reads TGTGCCAGCAGCCTAGCGGGAGACGAGCAGTACTTC. This chain connects TRBV2 to TRBJ2-7; TRBD2 aligns across 10 bases. Looked up from germline, CDR1 is SNHLY and CDR2 is FYNNEI. Trimming cost V 6 bases and J 5 bases; bases outside gene matches: 1. This CDR3 comprises 12 residues.

This clonotype was seen ten or more times. V is TRBV29-1 and J is TRBJ1-4; TRBD1 is a possible D gene (5 bases). CDR3 size: 12 residues. Trimming shortened V by 7 bases and J by 8 bases, and 14 bases separated the two germline ends. Per germline, CDR1 SQVTM and CDR2 ANQGSEA. The CDR3 nucleotides read TGCAGCGGAAGCGGGGCGGGGGAAAAACTGTTTTTT. Protein: CSGSGAGEKLFF.

The J gene is TRBJ2-7, the V gene TRBV7-9; D tentatively fits TRBD1 or TRBD2 (7 bases each). CDR1 and CDR2 from the germline V gene are SEHNR and FQNEAQ (reference sequence). The ends were cut back, 5 bases at V and 3 bases at J, with 17 bases in the middle. This CDR3 region has 15 residues. DNA of the CDR3: TGTGCCAGCAGCCAAGAAGGGGGGGACAGCTACGAGCAGTACTTC. Protein product: CASSQEGGDSYEQYF.

Of note for this clonotype: Compared with germline, one end of the junction differs, possibly owing to a read error. V usage is TRBV24-1 and J usage is TRBJ2-2; the match to TRBD1 covers 10 bases. The CDR3 extends over 13 amino acids. CDR1 KGHDR and CDR2 SFDVKD come from the germline V gene. The CDR3 protein is CAIRDRGTGELLF. The CDR3 DNA reads TGTGCCATCAGGGACAGGGGAACCGGGGAGCTGCTTTTC.

As regards this clonotype: No conserved phenylalanine or tryptophan ends this CDR3, so it is likely a read error. The genes are TRBV24-1 and TRBJ2-3; tentatively, D is TRBD1 or TRBD2 (5 bases each). The CDR3 length is 16 residues. Germline V gene lookup returns CDR1 KGHDR and CDR2 SFDVKD. In DNA form, the CDR3 reads TGTGCCACCAGCGATCCGGGGCGGGCGAGCACAGATACCCAGTATTCT. Protein: CATSDPGRASTDTQYS.

Ten or more counts support this clonotype. J is TRBJ1-5 and V is TRBV24-1, with 7 nucleotides matching TRBD1. V dropped 4 bases and J dropped 4; count of bases not matched to a gene: 6. This CDR3 is built from 15 residues. The germline V gene encodes CDR1 KGHDR and CDR2 SFDVKD. The CDR3 protein is CATSEAGGWNQPQHF. The CDR3 DNA reads TGTGCCACCAGTGAAGCAGGGGGTTGGAATCAGCCCCAGCATTTT.

The chain combines TRBV27 with TRBJ1-5, with TRBD1 matching over 8 bases. The germline CDR1 and CDR2 sequences are MNHEY and SMNVEV (reference sequence). Germline trimming cut 8 bases from V and 6 bases from J; bases unmatched to any gene: 6. This CDR3 is 13 amino acids long. The CDR3 coding sequence is TGTGCCAGCTGGGCAGGGGGCCCTCAGCCCCAGCATTTT. It is translated as CASWAGGPQPQHF.

The chain is built from TRBV9 and TRBJ2-5; D might be TRBD1 (6 bases). The CDR3 is 13 amino acids. The V gene lost 3 bases and the J gene lost 4 bases, with 10 bases spanning the gap. Germline CDR1 SGDLS, CDR2 YYNGEE. CDR3 sequence: CASSDKQGETQYF. The DNA for the CDR3 is TGTGCCAGCAGCGATAAACAGGGAGAGACCCAGTACTTC.

The J gene is TRBJ1-4, the V gene TRBV5-1; D remains ambiguous. This CDR3 is built from 15 residues. Trimming took off 3 bases at V and 8 bases at J, with 17 bases between the two ends. Germline values: CDR1 SGHRS, CDR2 YFSETQ. The CDR3 bases are TGCGCCAGCAGCTACGTTACTAGCGGGAGAGAAAAACTGTTTTTT. Translating gives CASSYVTSGREKLFF. Variable domain in full (rest from reference TRBV5-1 and TRBJ1-4): KAGVTQTPRYLIKTRGQQVTLSCSPISGHRSVSWYQQTPGQGLQFLFEYFSETQRNKGNFPGRFSGRQFSNSRSEMNVSTLELGDSALYLCASSYVTSGREKLFFGSGTQLSVL.

With respect to this clonotype: This may be a read error: a much more frequent sequence differs by one nucleotide. This chain connects TRBV28 to TRBJ1-2, with D uncertain. CDR1 and CDR2 (germline): MDHEN, SYDVKM. The CDR3 totals 12 residues. Deletions cut 8 bases from V and 4 bases from J, with 11 bases between. The CDR3 nucleotides are TGTGCCAGCGGTTCGGGAGTCTATGGCTACACCTTC. Its protein is CASGSGVYGYTF.

A note on this clonotype: This could be a read error, since a much larger clone is one nucleotide away. The rearrangement links TRBV2 to TRBJ2-1, with TRBD1 matching over 7 bases. CDR3 length: 15 amino acids. Per germline, CDR1 SNHLY and CDR2 FYNNEI. For the CDR3, the DNA is TGTGCCGGCAGTTACGGCCAGGGGGAATACAATGAGCAGTTCTTC. Amino acid sequence: CAGSYGQGEYNEQFF.

The table lists this clonotype with many counts. The chain employs TRBV7-9 and TRBJ2-1, with D possibly matching TRBD1 (6 bases). The CDR3 is 12 residues long. Trimming took 3 bases from V and 9 from J, leaving 9 bases between them. Germline CDR1 is SEHNR and CDR2 is FQNEAQ (reference sequence). CDR3 sequence (DNA): TGTGCCAGCAGCTTTTGGGGGCTTGAGCAGTTCTTC. It translates to CASSFWGLEQFF.

Ten or more counts support this clonotype. The chain uses TRBV3-2 and TRBJ2-7; the table calls TRBD1, which could not be checked here. TRBV3-2 is a pseudogene locus. There are 15 residues in the CDR3. CDR3 DNA sequence: TGTGCCAGCAGCCAAGAACAGGGGGCCTACTACGAGCAGTACTTC. Protein: CASSQEQGAYYEQYF.

This clonotype occurred many times. The chain has TRBV12-3 or TRBV12-4 and TRBJ2-7; D possibly corresponds to TRBD2 (6 bases). The germline V and J ends were trimmed by 2 bases and 4 bases, with 15 bases remaining between them. The CDR3 is made up of 15 amino acids. The CDR3 spells CASSLKISGMYEQYF. The CDR3 coding sequence is TGTGCCAGCAGTTTAAAAATTAGCGGAATGTACGAGCAGTACTTC.

This clonotype showed up many times. V and J are TRBV10-3 and TRBJ1-2; D ambiguous. The length of the CDR3 is 12 residues. Deletions cut 3 bases from V and 13 bases from J, with 15 bases between. Germline-derived CDR1 and CDR2 are ENHRY and SYGVKD. CDR3 residues: CAISDPLTAGTF. DNA for the CDR3: TGTGCCATCAGTGACCCTTTGACCGCCGGCACCTTC.

The V call is TRBV7-2, the J call TRBJ2-5, with a possible D match to TRBD2 (5 bases). V lost 5 bases and J 5 bases, leaving 9 bases between the germline ends. Germline loops: CDR1 SGHTA, CDR2 FQGNSA. This CDR3 region has 12 residues. CDR3 amino acids: CASSLPGETQYF. For the CDR3, the DNA is TGTGCCAGCAGCCTACCGGGGGAGACCCAGTACTTC.

The gene calls are TRBV7-9 and TRBJ2-1, with 8 bases aligning to TRBD2. This CDR3 contains 15 residues. From germline, CDR1 is SEHNR and CDR2 FQNEAQ (reference sequence). Unmatched junction bases numbered 3, after V lost 2 bases and J lost 3 bases. The CDR3 is CASSLLAGFYNEQFF. The CDR3 DNA follows: TGTGCCAGCAGCTTATTAGCGGGATTCTACAATGAGCAGTTCTTC.

The V and J genes are TRBV13 and TRBJ2-7, with no clear D. V dropped 5 bases and J dropped 8 bases, with 10 bases sitting between them. The germline V gene encodes CDR1 PRHDT and CDR2 FYEKMQ (reference sequence). The CDR3 extends over 11 amino acids. DNA for the CDR3: TGTGCCAGCAGCCCCGGAGAGCAGCAGTACTTC. The encoded protein is CASSPGEQQYF.

The chain carries TRBV7-2 and TRBJ2-1, with TRBD2 matching 8 bases. CDR3 length: 14 residues. Looked up from germline, CDR1 is SGHTA and CDR2 is FQGNSA. V shed 0 bases and J 10 bases; nucleotides not matched to a gene: 5. The CDR3 DNA reads as TGTGCCAGCAGCTTAGCCCCGGCTAGCGGGGAGCAGTTCTTC. This gives the protein CASSLAPASGEQFF.